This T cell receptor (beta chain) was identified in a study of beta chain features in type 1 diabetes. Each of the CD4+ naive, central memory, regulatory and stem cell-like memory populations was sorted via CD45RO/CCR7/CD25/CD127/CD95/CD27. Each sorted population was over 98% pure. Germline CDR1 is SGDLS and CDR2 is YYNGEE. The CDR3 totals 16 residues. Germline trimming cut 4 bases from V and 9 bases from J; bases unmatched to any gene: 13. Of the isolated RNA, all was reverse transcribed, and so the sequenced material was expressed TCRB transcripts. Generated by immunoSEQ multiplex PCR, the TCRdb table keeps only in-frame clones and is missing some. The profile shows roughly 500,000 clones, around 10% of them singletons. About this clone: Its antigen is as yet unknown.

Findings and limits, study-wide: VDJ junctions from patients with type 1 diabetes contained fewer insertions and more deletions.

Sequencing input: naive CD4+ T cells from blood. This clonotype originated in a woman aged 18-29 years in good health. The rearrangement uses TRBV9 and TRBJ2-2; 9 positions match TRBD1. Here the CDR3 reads CASSYPPRTGDRELFF. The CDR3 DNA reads TGTGCCAGCAGCTACCCTCCCCGGACAGGGGACCGGGAGCTGTTTTTT.